The 13 T cell receptor beta chains given below trace back to one sample, sequenced in a study of blood T cells in healthy people across ages. A second PCR of roughly 6 to 12 cycles used a sample-barcoded 5' primer and a J-beta primer mix. A single record per CDR3 protein comes from TCRdb applying MiXCR to the 5' RACE reads. The sample lists 550,000 to 800,000 distinct CDR3 sequences; 21% were seen once. Sequencing was done on a sample of blood. These receptors originate from a man between 65 and 85 years old in good health.

The chain uses TRBV4-3 and TRBJ1-1; 9 positions agree with TRBD1. Trimming took 2 bases from V and 5 from J; bases not matched to a gene: 6. Germline loops: CDR1 LGHNA, CDR2 YSLEER. The CDR3 contains 15 residues. CDR3 sequence (DNA): TGCGCCAGCAGCCAATCCTCCGGGACAGGGACTGAAGCTTTCTTT. It is translated as CASSQSSGTGTEAFF.

A few counts support this clonotype. The J gene is TRBJ2-1, the V gene TRBV7-3, with D perhaps matching TRBD2 (5 bases). The germline gives CDR1 SGHTA, CDR2 FQGTGA. V was shortened by 5 bases and J by 3 bases, with 11 bases between the two germline ends. The CDR3 has 14 residues. The CDR3 loop is CASSRIGDYNEQFF. The CDR3 DNA sequence: TGTGCCAGCAGCCGAATCGGGGACTACAATGAGCAGTTCTTC.

As DNA, the CDR3 is TGCGCCAGCAGCTCGGATCGCCTGGGTCAGCCCCAGCATTTT. Translation gives CASSSDRLGQPQHF. V gene TRBV5-1 combines with J gene TRBJ1-5; D not certain. From germline, CDR1 is SGHRS and CDR2 YFSETQ. Deletions cut 3 bases from V and 6 bases from J, with 13 bases between. This CDR3 region has 14 residues.

This chain joins TRBV4-1 and TRBJ2-4; D gene unclear. V was clipped by 0 bases and J by 1 base, with 10 bases between them. Germline CDR1 and CDR2: MGHRA and YSYEKL. CDR3 length equals 16 residues. The CDR3 loop is CASSQDYPRAKNIQYF. The CDR3 region has the DNA TGCGCCAGCAGCCAAGATTACCCTCGGGCCAAAAACATTCAGTACTTC.

This clonotype showed up many times. The chain combines TRBV4-1 with TRBJ1-4; 9 bases are a match to TRBD1. The CDR3 covers 14 residues. CDR1 MGHRA and CDR2 YSYEKL come from the germline V gene. With V trimmed by 4 bases and J by 7 bases, 4 bases remained unmatched. CDR3 sequence (DNA): TGCGCCAGCAGCCGAACAGGGGGCAGTGAAAAACTGTTTTTT. This encodes CASSRTGGSEKLFF.

This clonotype was seen ten or more times. J is TRBJ2-1 and V is TRBV7-2, with 11 bases aligning to TRBD2. The ends lost 3 bases at V and 5 bases at J; junction bases unmatched: 3. This CDR3 region has 15 residues. Germline V CDR1 and CDR2: SGHTA, FQGNSA. The DNA of the CDR3 is TGTGCCAGCAGCTTGACTAGCGGGACCCACAATGAGCAGTTCTTC. It is translated as CASSLTSGTHNEQFF.

Comment on this clonotype: Relative to the germline gene, one junction end is altered; a read error may explain this. This chain connects TRBV27 to TRBJ2-3, with D possibly being TRBD2 (7 bases). The germline V gene encodes CDR1 MNHEY and CDR2 SMNVEV (reference sequence). The CDR3 runs to 16 residues. The CDR3 region is CASSLGGQLAVDMQYF. The DNA of the CDR3 is TGTGCCAGCAGTTTAGGAGGACAGCTAGCGGTAGATATGCAGTATTTT.

This clonotype has just a few counts. The J gene is TRBJ2-1, the V gene TRBV9; the D is unclear. The CDR3 is 12 amino acids. Trimming left V 4 bases short and J 5 bases short, with 7 bases between. Germline values: CDR1 SGDLS, CDR2 YYNGEE. CDR3: CASSPKDNEQFF. CDR3 bases: TGTGCCAGCAGCCCCAAGGACAATGAGCAGTTCTTC.

The chain recombines TRBV11-2 with TRBJ1-2, with 12 nucleotides matching TRBD1. The CDR3 loop spans 18 amino acids. Germline V CDR1 and CDR2: SGHAT, FQNNGV. Trimming at V came to 6 bases and at J to 8 bases, leaving 19 bases not matched to a gene. This chain's CDR3 is CASRRRPGQGAGMGGYTF. The CDR3 coding sequence is TGTGCCAGCAGACGTCGTCCGGGACAGGGGGCAGGCATGGGAGGCTACACCTTC. Complete variable domain (other parts from reference TRBV11-2 and TRBJ1-2): EAGVAQSPRYKIIEKRQSVAFWCNPISGHATLYWYQQILGQGPKLLIQFQNNGVVDDSQLPKDRFSAERLKGVDSTLKIQPAKLEDSAVYLCASRRRPGQGAGMGGYTFGSGTRLTVV.

The chain recombines TRBV7-2 with TRBJ2-3; unclear D gene. Germline V gives CDR1 SGHTA, CDR2 FQGNSA. V was clipped by 6 bases and J by 4 bases, with 11 bases between them. The CDR3 is made up of 13 amino acids. CDR3 region: CASSRTVADTQYF. In DNA, the CDR3 is TGTGCCAGCAGTCGAACGGTGGCAGATACGCAGTATTTT.

CDR3 bases: TGTGCCAGCAGTTTGTCGGGGTTCGGTGAAGCTTTCTTT. Translation gives CASSLSGFGEAFF. The chain is built from TRBV28 and TRBJ1-1, with D unclear. V was cut by 3 bases and J by 7 bases, with 12 bases left in between. This CDR3 region has 13 residues. The V gene's germline CDR1 is MDHEN and CDR2 SYDVKM.

The rearrangement uses TRBV10-2 and TRBJ1-1, with TRBD1 as a possible D gene (6 bases). V gave up 1 base and J gave up 0 bases, with 9 bases separating them. The CDR3 covers 15 residues. Germline V CDR1 and CDR2: WSHSY, SAAADI. CDR3 region: CASSELGQMNTEAFF. CDR3 bases: TGCGCCAGCAGTGAGTTGGGACAAATGAACACTGAAGCTTTCTTT.

This clonotype was picked up a small number of times. The chain combines TRBV20-1 with TRBJ1-1; D not certain. CDR1 is DFQATT, CDR2 SNEGSKA, per germline (reference sequence). This CDR3 is 12 amino acids long. V lost 3 bases and J lost 10, with 15 bases in between. The CDR3 DNA reads as TGCAGTGCTAGCGGGTCGGGTTATGGAGCTTTCTTT. Its protein is CSASGSGYGAFF.